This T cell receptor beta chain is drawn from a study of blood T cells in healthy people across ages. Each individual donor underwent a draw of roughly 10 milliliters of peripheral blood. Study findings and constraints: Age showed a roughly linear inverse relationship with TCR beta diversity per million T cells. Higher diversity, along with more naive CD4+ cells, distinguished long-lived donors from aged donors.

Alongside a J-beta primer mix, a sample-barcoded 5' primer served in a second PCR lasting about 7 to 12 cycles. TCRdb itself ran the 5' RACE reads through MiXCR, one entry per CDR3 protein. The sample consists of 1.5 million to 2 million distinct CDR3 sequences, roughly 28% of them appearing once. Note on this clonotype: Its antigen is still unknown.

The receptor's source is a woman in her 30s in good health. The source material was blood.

The CDR3 nucleotides read TGTGCCAGCAGTCCAGCTAGCGGGGGGAACACCGGGGAGCTGTTTTTT. As protein: CASSPASGGNTGELFF. The chain is built from TRBV28 and TRBJ2-2; 10 bases line up with TRBD2. CDR3 size: 16 residues. J lost 1 base, V lost 5 bases, and 4 bases had no gene match. The germline CDR1 and CDR2 sequences are MDHEN and SYDVKM.